The 18 T cell receptor beta chains below were found in one sample sequenced in a study of CD8+ T cells in alopecia areata. Isolated RNA was reverse transcribed into cDNA used as the sequencing template. The method was immunoSEQ multiplex PCR; TCRdb's version includes in-frame clones alone and lacks a portion of them. The table has more than 200,000 clones, 67% seen once; the top ten hold approximately 1.2%. Material: CD4+ T cells sorted from blood, obtained at week 0. All receptors derive from a human donor with alopecia areata.

A word on this clone: Within the sample, other DNA sequences also encode this same CDR3. CDR3 bases: TGCAGCGTTGGGGGCGCCAATCAGCCCCAGCATTTT. Translation: CSVGGANQPQHF. V and J are TRBV29-1 and TRBJ1-5; perhaps TRBD1 as D (5 bases). Per germline, CDR1 SQVTM and CDR2 ANQGSEA. The length of the CDR3 is 12 residues. The V end lost 4 bases, the J end lost 3 bases, and 7 bases lay between the germline ends.

The rearrangement links TRBV5-6 to TRBJ1-1; D is unclear. V lost 2 bases, J lost 7 bases, and 9 bases lay in between. Germline values: CDR1 SGHDT, CDR2 YYEEEE. The CDR3 totals 12 residues. The CDR3 region is CASSFVRDEAFF. The CDR3 DNA follows: TGTGCCAGCAGCTTTGTTAGGGATGAAGCTTTCTTT. The whole variable domain, filled in from reference TRBV5-6 and TRBJ1-1, reads DAGVTQSPTHLIKTRGQQVTLRCSPKSGHDTVSWYQQALGQGPQFIFQYYEEEERQRGNFPDRFSGHQFPNYSSELNVNALLLGDSALYLCASSFVRDEAFFGQGTRLTVV.

The chain employs TRBV30 and TRBJ1-1; D not certain. CDR3 length equals 12 residues. Deletions cut 0 bases from V and 0 bases from J, with 2 bases between. The germline gives CDR1 GTSNPN, CDR2 SVGIG (reference sequence). Here the CDR3 reads CAWSVVNTEAFF. DNA of the CDR3: TGTGCCTGGAGTGTTGTGAACACTGAAGCTTTCTTT.

V gene TRBV14 combines with J gene TRBJ1-6; D call uncertain. The CDR3 runs to 13 residues. CDR1 and CDR2 from the germline V gene are SGHDN and FVKESK. Trimming shortened V by 3 bases and J by 10 bases, and 10 bases separated the two germline ends. CDR3 sequence reads: CASSQDRRSPLHF. CDR3 coding DNA: TGTGCCAGCAGCCAGGACCGTCGATCACCCCTCCACTTT.

This sequence joins TRBV6-1 and TRBJ2-1; D might be TRBD2 (5 bases). The germline CDR1 and CDR2 sequences are MNHNS and SASEGT. CDR3 length: 15 residues. The V and J ends lost 6 bases and 6 bases respectively, with 18 bases between them. The CDR3, as DNA: TGTGCCAGCAGGGAACGGGGTGGGTTACGCAATGAGCAGTTCTTC. Translating it yields CASRERGGLRNEQFF.

J is TRBJ1-2 and V is TRBV29-1; a possible D gene is TRBD1 (5 bases). Germline V lookup: CDR1 SQVTM, CDR2 ANQGSEA. The CDR3 is made up of 13 amino acids. The V end was cut by 4 bases, the J end by 3 bases, with 12 bases between. Here the CDR3 DNA reads TGCAGCGTTGCCGGGGACGGATACTATGGCTACACCTTC. Amino acid sequence: CSVAGDGYYGYTF.

V and J are TRBV9 and TRBJ2-5, with 8 bases that match TRBD1. Germline-derived CDR1 and CDR2 are SGDLS and YYNGEE. The J segment lost 5 bases and the V segment lost 3 bases, leaving 3 bases of the junction unmatched. The CDR3 runs to 13 residues. The CDR3 region has the DNA TGTGCCAGCAGCGGACAGGGGCGGGAGACCCAGTACTTC. Its translation is CASSGQGRETQYF.

This clone came up a few times. The chain uses TRBV29-1 and TRBJ2-7; D call uncertain. Germline V gives CDR1 SQVTM, CDR2 ANQGSEA. The germline V and J ends were trimmed by 5 bases and 5 bases, with 19 bases remaining between them. CDR3 length equals 14 residues. The CDR3 here is CSVTWARARNEQYF. Here the CDR3 DNA reads TGCAGCGTTACCTGGGCCCGGGCGAGGAACGAGCAGTACTTC.

The J gene is TRBJ1-1, the V gene TRBV30; D is perhaps TRBD1 (5 bases). Germline CDR1 is GTSNPN and CDR2 is SVGIG (reference sequence). V was pared by 4 bases and J by 6 bases, with 15 bases between. This CDR3 comprises 13 residues. CDR3 in DNA: TGTGCCTGGAACGTGGAGGGGCGGGCTGAAGCTTTCTTT. The encoded protein is CAWNVEGRAEAFF. The variable domain in full, with the rest retrieved from reference TRBV30 and TRBJ1-1, is SQTIHQWPATLVQPVGSPLSLECTVEGTSNPNLYWYRQAAGRGLQLLFYSVGIGQISSEVPQNLSASRPQDRQFILSSKKLLLSDSGFYLCAWNVEGRAEAFFGQGTRLTVV.

The chain couples TRBV6-5 to TRBJ1-2; D possibly corresponds to TRBD1 (6 bases). The V end was cut by 7 bases, the J end by 7 bases, with 22 bases between. CDR1 MNHEY and CDR2 SVGAGI come from the germline V gene. The CDR3 runs 15 residues. The CDR3 is CASTQIGGRAGGYTF. The CDR3 bases are TGTGCCAGCACCCAAATCGGGGGGCGCGCCGGTGGCTACACCTTC.

The chain joins TRBV9 to TRBJ1-2, with a possible D match to TRBD1 (5 bases). Trimming stripped 4 bases from V and 8 bases from J, with 18 bases between. Germline lookup yields CDR1 SGDLS and CDR2 YYNGEE. CDR3 size: 14 residues. The CDR3 is CASSPRGEWRGYTF. CDR3 nucleotides: TGTGCCAGCAGCCCAAGAGGGGAGTGGAGAGGCTACACCTTC.

This chain uses TRBV29-1 with TRBJ1-1, with D uncertain. The CDR3 spans 13 residues. Trimming took 3 bases from V and 0 from J, leaving 8 bases between them. Germline V gives CDR1 SQVTM, CDR2 ANQGSEA. The CDR3: CSVDRIMNTEAFF. The CDR3 coding sequence is TGCAGCGTTGATAGGATCATGAACACTGAAGCTTTCTTT. Looking up the rest from reference TRBV29-1 and TRBJ1-1 gives the full variable domain: SAVISQKPSRDICQRGTSLTIQCQVDSQVTMMFWYRQQPGQSLTLIATANQGSEATYESGFVIDKFPISRPNLTFSTLTVSNMSPEDSSIYLCSVDRIMNTEAFFGQGTRLTVV.

The genes are TRBV29-1 and TRBJ2-1; D possibly uses TRBD1 or TRBD2 (6 bases each). Trimming stripped 8 bases from V and 10 bases from J, with 18 bases between. Germline lookup yields CDR1 SQVTM and CDR2 ANQGSEA. This CDR3 has 12 residues. The CDR3 DNA reads TGCAGCTTTGCCGGTTTAGGGGGGGAGCAGTTCTTC. This sequence encodes CSFAGLGGEQFF.

This clone appeared once. The V gene is TRBV2, the J gene TRBJ1-1; D uncertain. Trimming pared 4 bases from V and 6 bases from J, leaving 6 bases between. CDR3 length equals 11 residues. Germline V CDR1 and CDR2: SNHLY, FYNNEI. For the CDR3, the DNA is TGTGCCAGCAGTGTTGGCTCTGAAGCTTTCTTT. It specifies CASSVGSEAFF.

The chain has TRBV5-1 and TRBJ2-1, with 14 bases identical to TRBD2. Trimming at V came to 3 bases and at J to 5 bases, leaving 7 bases not matched to a gene. Germline CDR1 and CDR2: SGHRS and YFSETQ. The length of the CDR3 is 17 residues. The CDR3 DNA reads TGCGCCAGCAGCTCGGGACTAGCGGGGGCCACGAACAATGAGCAGTTCTTC. This encodes CASSSGLAGATNNEQFF.

In the case of this clone: Other DNA variants within this sample encode the same CDR3. The V and J genes are TRBV29-1 and TRBJ1-1; no clear D. CDR1 SQVTM and CDR2 ANQGSEA come from the germline V gene. Between the trimmed V and J ends, which lost 4 bases and 0 bases, there was a span of 9 bases. This CDR3 is 13 amino acids long. The CDR3 DNA is TGCAGCGTTGTGAACCGCTTGAACACTGAAGCTTTCTTT. This gives the protein CSVVNRLNTEAFF.

The chain has TRBV7-3 and TRBJ2-3; no clear D. The CDR3 has 12 amino acids. Germline V lookup: CDR1 SGHTA, CDR2 FQGTGA. Trimming shortened V by 4 bases and J by 4 bases, and 6 bases separated the two germline ends. The CDR3 is CASSSTADTQYF. CDR3 DNA: TGTGCCAGCAGCTCGACGGCAGATACGCAGTATTTT.

The V gene is TRBV30, the J gene TRBJ1-6; 8 nucleotides agree with TRBD1. The trim removed 7 bases at V and 8 bases at J, leaving 7 bases unmatched. CDR3 length: 13 residues. Germline-derived CDR1 and CDR2 are GTSNPN and SVGIG (reference sequence). The CDR3 DNA is TGTGCCTCAATGACAGGGGAGTATTCACCCCTCCACTTT. Its translation: CASMTGEYSPLHF.